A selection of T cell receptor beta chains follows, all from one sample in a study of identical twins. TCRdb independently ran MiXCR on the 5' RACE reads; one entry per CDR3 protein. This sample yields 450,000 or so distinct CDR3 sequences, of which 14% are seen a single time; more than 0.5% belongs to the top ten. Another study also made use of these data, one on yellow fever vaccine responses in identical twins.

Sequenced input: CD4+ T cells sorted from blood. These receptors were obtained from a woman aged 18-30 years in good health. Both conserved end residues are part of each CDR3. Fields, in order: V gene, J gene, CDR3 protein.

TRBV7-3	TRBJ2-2	CASSPGLAGGWSTGELFF
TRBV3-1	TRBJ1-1	CASSPLAVRNTEAFF
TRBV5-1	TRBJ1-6	CASRSRSRDNSPLHF
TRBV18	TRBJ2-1	CASSPFTSGHVEQFF
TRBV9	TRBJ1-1	CASSVQSVTEAFF
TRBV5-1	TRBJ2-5	CASSSLWTQDQETQYF
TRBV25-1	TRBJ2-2	CASSEESGFVGELFF
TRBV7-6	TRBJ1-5	CASSPMWGEGQPQHF
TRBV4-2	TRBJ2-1	CASSRIGTSGGAGQFF
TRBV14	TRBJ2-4	CASSRPNANIQYF